The sequence of this TCR beta chain was determined in a study of the immune and genomic landscape of osteosarcoma. Study as a whole: Most patients were poor-risk; roughly 70% had died. Broader study findings: Immune-hot C3 tumors showed higher but still low clonality than cold C1.

The post-treatment osteosarcoma tumors were primary, local recurrence or metastasis specimens from poor-prognosis patients. On this clone itself: Its target is unknown.

Some clones are missing from TCRdb's copy, which holds only in-frame ones; the method was immunoSEQ multiplex PCR. Among 10,000 to 12,000 clones listed, around 71% were seen once. Sequencing was performed on osteosarcoma tumor tissue from the lung. The TCR sequence derives from a human donor with osteosarcoma.

The CDR3 DNA sequence: TGTGCCAGCATACCGGGGTGGGGCTACGAGCAGTACTTC. Translating gives CASIPGWGYEQYF. The V gene is TRBV2, the J gene TRBJ2-5, with D perhaps TRBD2 (5 bases). The J call may be wrong; the DNA end is better matched by TRBJ2-7. CDR1 and CDR2 (germline): SNHLY, FYNNEI. This CDR3 spans 13 amino acids.